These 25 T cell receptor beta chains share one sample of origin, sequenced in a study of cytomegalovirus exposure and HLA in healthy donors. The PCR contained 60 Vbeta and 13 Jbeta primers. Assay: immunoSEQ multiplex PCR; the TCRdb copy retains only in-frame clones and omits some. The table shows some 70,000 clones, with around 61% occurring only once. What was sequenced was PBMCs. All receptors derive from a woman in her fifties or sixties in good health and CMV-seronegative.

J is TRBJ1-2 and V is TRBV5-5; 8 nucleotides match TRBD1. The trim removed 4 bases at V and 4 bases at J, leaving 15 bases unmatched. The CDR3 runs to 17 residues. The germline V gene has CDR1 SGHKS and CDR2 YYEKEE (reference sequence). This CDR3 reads CASSQLTGTGSIYGYTF. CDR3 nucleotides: TGTGCCAGCAGCCAACTTACAGGGACAGGTTCCATCTATGGCTACACCTTC.

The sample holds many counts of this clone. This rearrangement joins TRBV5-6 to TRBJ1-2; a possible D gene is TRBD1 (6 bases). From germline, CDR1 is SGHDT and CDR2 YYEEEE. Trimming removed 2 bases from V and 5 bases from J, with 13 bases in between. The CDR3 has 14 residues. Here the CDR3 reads CASSFTAGTYGYTF. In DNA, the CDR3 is TGTGCCAGCAGCTTTACGGCAGGGACATATGGCTACACCTTC.

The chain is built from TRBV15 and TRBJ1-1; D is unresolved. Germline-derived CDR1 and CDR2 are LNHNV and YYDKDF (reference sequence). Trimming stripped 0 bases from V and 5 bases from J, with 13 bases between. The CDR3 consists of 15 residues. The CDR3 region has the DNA TGTGCCACCAGCAGAGAGGGCGCCGGGGAGACTGAAGCTTTCTTT. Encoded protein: CATSREGAGETEAFF.

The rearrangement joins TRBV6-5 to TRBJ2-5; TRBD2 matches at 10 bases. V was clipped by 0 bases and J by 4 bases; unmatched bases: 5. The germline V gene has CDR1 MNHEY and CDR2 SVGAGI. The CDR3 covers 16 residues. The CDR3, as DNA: TGTGCCAGCAGTTACTCCCCGAGACTAGCGGGAGAGACCCAGTACTTC. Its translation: CASSYSPRLAGETQYF.

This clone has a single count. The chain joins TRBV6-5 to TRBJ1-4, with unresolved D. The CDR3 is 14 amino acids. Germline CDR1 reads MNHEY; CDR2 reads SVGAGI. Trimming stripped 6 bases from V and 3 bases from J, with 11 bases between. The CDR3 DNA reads TGTGCCAGCAGGGGTGGAGGGTCTAATGAAAAACTGTTTTTT. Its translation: CASRGGGSNEKLFF.

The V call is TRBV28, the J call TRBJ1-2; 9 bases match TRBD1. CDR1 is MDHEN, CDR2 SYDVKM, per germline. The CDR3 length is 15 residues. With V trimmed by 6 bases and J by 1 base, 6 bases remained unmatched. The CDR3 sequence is CASRRGDRDNYGYTF. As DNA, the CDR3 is TGTGCCAGCAGGAGGGGGGACAGGGATAACTATGGCTACACCTTC.

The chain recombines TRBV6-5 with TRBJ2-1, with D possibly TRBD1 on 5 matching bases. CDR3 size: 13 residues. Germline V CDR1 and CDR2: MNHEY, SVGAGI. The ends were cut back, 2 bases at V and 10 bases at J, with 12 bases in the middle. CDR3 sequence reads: CASSYGSGNEQFF. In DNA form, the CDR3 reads TGTGCCAGCAGTTACGGTTCAGGGAACGAGCAGTTCTTC.

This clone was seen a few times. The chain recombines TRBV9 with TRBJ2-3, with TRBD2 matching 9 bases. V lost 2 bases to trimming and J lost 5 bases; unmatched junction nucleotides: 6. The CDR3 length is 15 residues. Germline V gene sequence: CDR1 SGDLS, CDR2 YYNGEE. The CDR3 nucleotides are TGTGCCAGCAGCGTTAGCGGGAGTGCTGGAGATACGCAGTATTTT. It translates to CASSVSGSAGDTQYF.

The CDR3 is CSVEERAGGEELFF. The CDR3 region has the DNA TGCAGCGTTGAAGAGCGGGCAGGGGGCGAGGAGCTGTTTTTT. This rearrangement joins TRBV29-1 to TRBJ2-2; 8 bases align to TRBD1. Germline CDR1 is SQVTM and CDR2 is ANQGSEA. Trimming at V came to 0 bases and at J to 10 bases, leaving 7 bases not matched to a gene. The CDR3 spans 14 residues.

CDR3 DNA sequence: TGTGCCAGCAGCCAAGAGACCAGCGGACCAAAAGAGACCCAGTACTTC. Translated: CASSQETSGPKETQYF. V usage is TRBV14 and J usage is TRBJ2-5, with a tentative D call TRBD2 (5 bases). Deletions cut 0 bases from V and 3 bases from J, with 14 bases between. This CDR3 contains 16 residues. In germline, CDR1 is SGHDN, CDR2 FVKESK.

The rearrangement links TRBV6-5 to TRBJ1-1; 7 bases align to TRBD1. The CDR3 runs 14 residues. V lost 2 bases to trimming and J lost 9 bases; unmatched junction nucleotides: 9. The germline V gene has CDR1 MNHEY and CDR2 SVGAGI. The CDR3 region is CASSYGTGDSKAFF. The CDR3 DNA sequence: TGTGCCAGCAGTTACGGCACAGGGGATAGTAAAGCTTTCTTT.

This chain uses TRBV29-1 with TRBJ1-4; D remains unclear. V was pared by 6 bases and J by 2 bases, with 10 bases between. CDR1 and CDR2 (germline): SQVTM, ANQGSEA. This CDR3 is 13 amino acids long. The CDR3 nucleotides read TGCAGCGTCCGGGAACAGACTAATGAAAAACTGTTTTTT. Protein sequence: CSVREQTNEKLFF.

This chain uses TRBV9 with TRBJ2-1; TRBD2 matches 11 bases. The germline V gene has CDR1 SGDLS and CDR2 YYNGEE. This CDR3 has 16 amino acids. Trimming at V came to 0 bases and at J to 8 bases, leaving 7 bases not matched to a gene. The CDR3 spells CASSVGTSGSGDEQFF. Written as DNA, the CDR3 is TGTGCCAGCAGCGTAGGTACTAGCGGGAGTGGCGATGAGCAGTTCTTC. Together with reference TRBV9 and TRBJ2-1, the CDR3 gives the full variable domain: DSGVTQTPKHLITATGQRVTLRCSPRSGDLSVYWYQQSLDQGLQFLIQYYNGEERAKGNILERFSAQQFPDLHSELNLSSLELGDSALYFCASSVGTSGSGDEQFFGPGTRLTVL.

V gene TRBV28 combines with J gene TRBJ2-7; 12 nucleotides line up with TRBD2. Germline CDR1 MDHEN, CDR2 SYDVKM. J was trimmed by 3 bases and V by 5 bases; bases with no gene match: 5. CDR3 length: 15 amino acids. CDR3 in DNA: TGTGCCAGCAGTAAGACTAGCGGGAGTGGCTACGAGCAGTACTTC. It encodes CASSKTSGSGYEQYF.

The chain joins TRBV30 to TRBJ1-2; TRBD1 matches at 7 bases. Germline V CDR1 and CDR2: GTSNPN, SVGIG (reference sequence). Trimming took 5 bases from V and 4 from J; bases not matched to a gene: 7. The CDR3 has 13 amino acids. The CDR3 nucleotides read TGTGCCTGGGGTAGACAGGGACGCTATGGCTACACCTTC. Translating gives CAWGRQGRYGYTF. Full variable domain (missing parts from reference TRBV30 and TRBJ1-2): SQTIHQWPATLVQPVGSPLSLECTVEGTSNPNLYWYRQAAGRGLQLLFYSVGIGQISSEVPQNLSASRPQDRQFILSSKKLLLSDSGFYLCAWGRQGRYGYTFGSGTRLTVV.

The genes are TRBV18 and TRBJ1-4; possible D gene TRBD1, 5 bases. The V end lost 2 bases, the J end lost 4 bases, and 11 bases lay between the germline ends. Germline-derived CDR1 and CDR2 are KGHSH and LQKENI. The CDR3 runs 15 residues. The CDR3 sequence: CASSPRQTDNEKLFF. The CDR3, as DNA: TGTGCCAGCTCACCAAGGCAGACAGATAATGAAAAACTGTTTTTT.

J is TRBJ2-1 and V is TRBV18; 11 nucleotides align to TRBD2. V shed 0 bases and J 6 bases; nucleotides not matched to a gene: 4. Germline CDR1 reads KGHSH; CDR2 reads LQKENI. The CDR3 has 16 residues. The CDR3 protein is CASSPPGLAGGNEQFF. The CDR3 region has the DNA TGTGCCAGCTCACCACCGGGCCTAGCGGGAGGCAATGAGCAGTTCTTC.

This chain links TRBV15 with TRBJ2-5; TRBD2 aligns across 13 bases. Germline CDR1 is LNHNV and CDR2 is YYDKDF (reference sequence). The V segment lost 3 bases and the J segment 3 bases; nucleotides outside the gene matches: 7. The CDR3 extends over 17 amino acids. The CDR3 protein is CATSRGTGLAGEETQYF. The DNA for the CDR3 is TGTGCCACCAGCAGGGGGACCGGACTAGCGGGAGAAGAGACCCAGTACTTC.

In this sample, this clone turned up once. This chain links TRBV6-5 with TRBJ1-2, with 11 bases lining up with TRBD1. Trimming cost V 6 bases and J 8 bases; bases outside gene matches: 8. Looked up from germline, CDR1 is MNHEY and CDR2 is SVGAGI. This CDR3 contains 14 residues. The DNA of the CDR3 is TGTGCCAGCAGGACAGGACAGGGGGCGGGAGGCTACACCTTC. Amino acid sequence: CASRTGQGAGGYTF.

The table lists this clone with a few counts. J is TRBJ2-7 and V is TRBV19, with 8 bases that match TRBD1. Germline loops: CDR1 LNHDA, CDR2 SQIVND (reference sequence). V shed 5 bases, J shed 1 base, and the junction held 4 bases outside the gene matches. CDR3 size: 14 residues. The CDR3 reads CASSPRTGSYEQYF. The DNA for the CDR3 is TGTGCCAGTAGTCCCCGGACAGGGTCCTACGAGCAGTACTTC.

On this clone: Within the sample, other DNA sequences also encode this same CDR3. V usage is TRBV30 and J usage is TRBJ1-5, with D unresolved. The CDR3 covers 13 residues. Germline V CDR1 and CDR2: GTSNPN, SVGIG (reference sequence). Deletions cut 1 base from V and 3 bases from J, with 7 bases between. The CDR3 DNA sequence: TGTGCCTGGAGTGGGAGCCTCAATCAGCCCCAGCATTTT. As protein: CAWSGSLNQPQHF.

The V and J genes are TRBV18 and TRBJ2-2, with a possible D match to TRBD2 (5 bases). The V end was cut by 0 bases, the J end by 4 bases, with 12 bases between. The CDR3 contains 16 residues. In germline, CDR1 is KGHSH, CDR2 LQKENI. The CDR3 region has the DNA TGTGCCAGCTCACCACCTTCGGTCCGGGGCACCGGGGAGCTGTTTTTT. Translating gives CASSPPSVRGTGELFF.

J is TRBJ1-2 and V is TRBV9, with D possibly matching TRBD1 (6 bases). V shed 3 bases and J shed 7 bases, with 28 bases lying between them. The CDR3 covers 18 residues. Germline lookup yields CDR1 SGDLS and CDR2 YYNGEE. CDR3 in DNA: TGTGCCAGCAGCGCCCATTTGCCAGGGGCGGGTCTGGCTGGTGGCTACACCTTC. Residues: CASSAHLPGAGLAGGYTF.

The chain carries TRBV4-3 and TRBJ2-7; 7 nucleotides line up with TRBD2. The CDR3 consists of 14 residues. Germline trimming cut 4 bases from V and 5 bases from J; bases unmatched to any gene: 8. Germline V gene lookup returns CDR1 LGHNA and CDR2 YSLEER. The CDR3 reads CASSLGRESDEQYF. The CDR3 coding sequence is TGCGCCAGCAGCCTAGGGAGGGAGTCCGACGAGCAGTACTTC.

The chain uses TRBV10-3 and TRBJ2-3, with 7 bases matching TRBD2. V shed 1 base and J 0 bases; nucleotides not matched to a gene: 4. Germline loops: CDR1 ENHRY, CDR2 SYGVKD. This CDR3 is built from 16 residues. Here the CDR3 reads CAISEYSGFSTDTQYF. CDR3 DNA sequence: TGTGCCATCAGTGAGTATAGCGGGTTCAGCACAGATACGCAGTATTTT.